This T cell receptor (beta chain) was sequenced during a study of shared clonotypes between healthy human individuals. Background on the study: Three plates were used per donor for CD4 naive, three for CD4 memory, two for CD8 naive and one for CD8 memory.

Clones were sequenced by immunoSEQ multiplex PCR, and TCRdb holds only the in-frame ones, with some missing. The data contain 1.5 million to 1.9 million clones, approximately 98% of them seen just once; the ten biggest clones take up about 0.42%. This CDR3 is built from 14 residues. From germline, CDR1 is MNHNY and CDR2 SVGAGI (reference sequence). Trimming at V came to 6 bases and at J to 5 bases, leaving 7 bases not matched to a gene. The receptor was derived from a man younger than 40 in good health. Input material: naive CD4+ T cells sorted from blood. Indicated subset: CD45RA+ positively selected. J is TRBJ1-5 and V is TRBV6-6; the match to TRBD1 covers 7 bases. CDR3 nucleotides: TGTGCCAGCAGGACAGGGAGGAGGGATCAGCCCCAGCATTTT. Protein sequence: CASRTGRRDQPQHF.